This T cell receptor beta chain was obtained from a study of siplizumab effects on memory and regulatory T cells. General observations from the study: Of the proliferating CD4+ or CD8+ clones, roughly 80-96% lacked a naive or memory phenotype that could be assigned.

A note on this clone: Its matching antigen is unknown.

Using immunoSEQ multiplex PCR, the repertoire was profiled, and TCRdb retains in-frame clones only, with some absent. The sample has about 100,000 clones, about 91% seen once. Germline assignment: CDR1 SGHTA and CDR2 FQGNSA. V lost 3 bases and J lost 9; bases outside the gene matches: 9. This CDR3 spans 15 amino acids. The sequence was obtained from a human donor in good health. The chain couples TRBV7-2 to TRBJ2-1, with 9 positions matching TRBD2. What was sequenced was CD4+ T cells sorted from blood. CDR3 protein: CASSFLAGSPGEQFF. For the CDR3, the DNA is TGTGCCAGCAGCTTCCTAGCGGGGTCCCCAGGTGAGCAGTTCTTC.